Listed below are T cell receptor beta chains from one sample, sequenced in a study of regulatory T cells in long-lasting Graves disease. One entry per CDR3 protein, called by TCRdb with MiXCR from the multiplex PCR reads. The table shows about 530,000 distinct CDR3 sequences, with about 16% occurring only once. The sample was also linked to a second study, of T cells in Graves' hyperthyroidism and ophthalmopathy.

The material sequenced was peripheral blood mononuclear cells (PBMCs), taken at new diagnosis, from a patient treated with antithyroid drugs. These receptors all stem from a woman aged 40 to 65 with Graves disease. The CDR3 runs from the conserved cysteine through the conserved F or W. Fields, in order: J gene, V gene, clone size, D gene, CDR3 DNA, CDR3 protein. D genes are given only for firm matches. Size values are once, few and many counts, or a class for expanded clones, and some rows have none.

>TRBJ1-6|TRBV7-8|many|NA
TGTGCCAGCAGCTGGGACTTTGGGAATTCACCCCTCCACTTT
CASSWDFGNSPLHF
>TRBJ1-3|TRBV19|few|TRBD1
TGTGCCAGTAGTACCGGGACAGCGTCAAACACCATATATTTT
CASSTGTASNTIYF
>TRBJ1-6|TRBV6-2/TRBV6-3|many|NA
TGTGCCAGCAGTTACTCTAGTTACCTCTCCTATAATTCACCCCTCCACTTT
CASSYSSYLSYNSPLHF
>TRBJ2-1|TRBV11-3|many|NA
TGTGCCAGCAGCTTAGAACAGGGTGCAAACAATGAGCAGTTCTTC
CASSLEQGANNEQFF
>TRBJ2-1|TRBV3-1|few|NA
TGTGCCAGCAGCCTAGAAACAGGTCGGGATGAGCAGTTCTTC
CASSLETGRDEQFF
>TRBJ2-7|TRBV30|many|NA
TGTGCCTGGAGTGTAGAGGGGAAAAACGAGCAGTACTTC
CAWSVEGKNEQYF
>TRBJ2-3|TRBV5-1|NA|TRBD2
TGCGCCAGCAGATGGGGTAGCGGGGGAACAGATACGCAGTATTTT
CASRWGSGGTDTQYF
>TRBJ2-7|TRBV6-2/TRBV6-3|many|TRBD2
TGTGCCAGCAGTTCCCATGGCGGGGGGCGAACCTACGAGCAGTACTTC
CASSSHGGGRTYEQYF
>TRBJ2-1|TRBV2|NA|TRBD2
TGTGCCAGCGGACTAGCGGGGGTTCAGAATGAGCAGTTCTTC
CASGLAGVQNEQFF
>TRBJ1-3|TRBV18|many|TRBD1
TGTGCCAGCTCACGACAGGGCAGTGGAAACACCATATATTTT
CASSRQGSGNTIYF
>TRBJ1-2|TRBV5-5|many|NA
TGTGCCAGCAGCTTGCCAGGATTGGTCTATGGCTACACCTTC
CASSLPGLVYGYTF
>TRBJ2-2|TRBV7-2|many|NA
TGTGCCAGCAGCTTAATCCACTTCAGGAACACCGGGGAGCTGTTTTTT
CASSLIHFRNTGELFF
>TRBJ1-4|TRBV2|many|NA
TGTGCCAGCAGCAGGGGACGGGATGAAAAACTGTTTTTT
CASSRGRDEKLFF
>TRBJ1-1|TRBV3-1|many|NA
TGTGCCAGCAGCCAAGTGGCAGGGAGCAGTGAAGCTTTCTTT
CASSQVAGSSEAFF
>TRBJ2-5|TRBV12-3/TRBV12-4|few|NA
TGTGCCAGCAGCCCCGGGACTCGGGTCGGGACCCAGTACTTC
CASSPGTRVGTQYF
>TRBJ1-3|TRBV29-1|NA|NA
TGCAGCGTTGCACAGGACTTCTCTGGAAACACCATATATTTT
CSVAQDFSGNTIYF
>TRBJ1-2|TRBV3-1|many|NA
TGTGCCAGCAGCCAAGAGGCCCGGGGTGCCTATGGCTACACCTTC
CASSQEARGAYGYTF
>TRBJ2-1|TRBV12-3/TRBV12-4|many|NA
TGTGCCAGCAGTTCGGTGGGGGAGCAGTTCTTC
CASSSVGEQFF
>TRBJ1-2|TRBV29-1|few|NA
TGCAGCGCTCAAGGTACGGCTGTACTCGCGGGCTACACCTTC
CSAQGTAVLAGYTF
>TRBJ2-7|TRBV11-2|many|TRBD1
TGTGCCAGCAGCTTAGAAAGGACAGGGGTTTTCTACGAGCAGTACTTC
CASSLERTGVFYEQYF
>TRBJ1-4|TRBV5-1|many|NA
TGCGCCAGCAGCTTGGGCTTAAACGGGGGAAATGAAAAACTGTTTTTT
CASSLGLNGGNEKLFF
>TRBJ2-7|TRBV28|many|NA
TGTGCCAGCAGTTTATCGGACGAGCAGTACTTC
CASSLSDEQYF
>TRBJ2-7|TRBV11-2|NA|NA
TGTGCCAGCAGCTTAGTGGCGGGGATTCAGGGACACGAGCAGTACTTC
CASSLVAGIQGHEQYF
>TRBJ1-2|TRBV9|NA|NA
TGTGCCAGCAGCGTAGATGAGGACCCTAACTATGGCTACACCTTC
CASSVDEDPNYGYTF
>TRBJ1-2|TRBV7-9|many|TRBD1
TGTGCCAGCAGCCACTCGCGGGACAGAGATGATGGCTACACCTTC
CASSHSRDRDDGYTF
>TRBJ2-7|TRBV6-1|many|NA
TGTGCCAGCAGCCGTGGTGCGGGGCAGGGGGGCTACGAGCAGTACTTC
CASSRGAGQGGYEQYF
>TRBJ2-3|TRBV4-2|few|NA
TGTGCCAGCAGCCAAGATGTGGGCACAGATACGCAGTATTTT
CASSQDVGTDTQYF
>TRBJ1-1|TRBV18|many|NA
TGTGCCAGCTCACCACAGTCGGGAAGTATGAACACTGAAGCTTTCTTT
CASSPQSGSMNTEAFF
>TRBJ1-2|TRBV20-1|many|TRBD1
TGCAGTGCTAGAGATGCCCGGGAATGGCAGGGGGCTTGGTATGGCTACACCTTC
CSARDAREWQGAWYGYTF
>TRBJ2-5|TRBV5-7|many|NA
TGTGCCAGCTGGAGGATTAGGGAGACCCAGTACTTC
CASWRIRETQYF
>TRBJ1-6|TRBV19|NA|NA
TGTGCCAGTAGTCCAGCCTCGAATAATTCACCCCTCCACTTT
CASSPASNNSPLHF
>TRBJ1-2|TRBV12-3/TRBV12-4|many|NA
TGTGCCAGCAGTTTACTACGTGGCTACACCTTC
CASSLLRGYTF
>TRBJ2-3|TRBV10-3|few|NA
TGTGCCATCAGTGTCGGGGACGTGACAGATACGCAGTATTTT
CAISVGDVTDTQYF
>TRBJ2-1|TRBV12-3/TRBV12-4|few|TRBD2
TGTGCCAGCAGCTCGGGAGGCGGGGTGGCCTACAATGAGCAGTTCTTC
CASSSGGGVAYNEQFF
>TRBJ2-5|TRBV12-3/TRBV12-4|few|NA
TGTGCCAGCAGTTTACCGCCCTACCAAGAGACCCAGTACTTC
CASSLPPYQETQYF
>TRBJ1-1|TRBV7-9|few|NA
TGTGCCAGCAGCTTATCCAACAGGGCCGGTACTGAAGCTTTCTTT
CASSLSNRAGTEAFF
>TRBJ1-6|TRBV7-8|many|NA
TGTGCCAGCAGCCAGGGGACCGAGAATTCACCCCTCCACTTT
CASSQGTENSPLHF
>TRBJ2-1|TRBV29-1|many|TRBD2
TGCAGCGTTGAAGATCTTGGGACTAGGGGTGAGCAGTTCTTC
CSVEDLGTRGEQFF
>TRBJ2-2|TRBV7-9|many|TRBD2
TGTGCCAGCAGCTCTAGCGGGGCATCCGGGGAGCTGTTTTTT
CASSSSGASGELFF
>TRBJ2-3|TRBV3-1|NA|NA
TGTGCCAGCATAGCAGGGATGAGCACAGATACGCAGTATTTT
CASIAGMSTDTQYF
>TRBJ2-4|TRBV7-9|few|TRBD1
TGTGCCAGCAGCGGACAGGGGGCGGGGGCCAAAAACATTCAGTACTTC
CASSGQGAGAKNIQYF
>TRBJ2-3|TRBV29-1|many|NA
TGCAGCGTTGAAAGGCAGAGCACAGATACGCAGTATTTT
CSVERQSTDTQYF
>TRBJ1-5|TRBV4-2|NA|NA
TGTGCCAGCAGCCAAGAACGGGACACGAATCAGCCCCAGCATTTT
CASSQERDTNQPQHF
>TRBJ2-3|TRBV4-1|NA|TRBD2
TGCGCCAGCAGCCTCCAAGGAGCGGGGGGCCAAGATACGCAGTATTTT
CASSLQGAGGQDTQYF
>TRBJ2-7|TRBV5-6|NA|NA
TGTGCCAGCAGCATTCGTGGGGAGCAGTACTTC
CASSIRGEQYF
>TRBJ1-1|TRBV5-4|few|NA
TGTGCCAGCAGCCTCCGGGACTTCAACACTGAAGCTTTCTTT
CASSLRDFNTEAFF
>TRBJ2-1|TRBV11-2|many|TRBD2
TGTGCCAGCAGCTTCCTCACTAGCGGGAACTTCAATGAGCAGTTCTTC
CASSFLTSGNFNEQFF
>TRBJ1-2|TRBV2|NA|TRBD1
TGTGCCAGCAGTGATCCGGGACAGATTAACTATGGCTACACCTTC
CASSDPGQINYGYTF
>TRBJ2-6|TRBV5-8|NA|NA
TGTGCCAGCAGCTACACGCTCTCTGGGGCCAACGTCCTGACTTTC
CASSYTLSGANVLTF
>TRBJ2-3|TRBV6-2/TRBV6-3|few|TRBD2
TGTGCCAGCAGTCACCCCGGGACTAGGGCGGCAGATACGCAGTATTTT
CASSHPGTRAADTQYF
>TRBJ1-2|TRBV5-1|many|TRBD1
TGCGCCAGCAGCGTGACAGGGAGTGCCTATGGCTACACCTTC
CASSVTGSAYGYTF
>TRBJ2-3|TRBV12-3/TRBV12-4|NA|NA
TGCGCCAGCAGTCTGGATCTTAGCACAGATACGCAGTATTTT
CASSLDLSTDTQYF
>TRBJ1-3|TRBV2|few|NA
TGTGCCAGCAGTGACCCGCGCAGGAGCTCTGGAAACACCATATATTTT
CASSDPRRSSGNTIYF